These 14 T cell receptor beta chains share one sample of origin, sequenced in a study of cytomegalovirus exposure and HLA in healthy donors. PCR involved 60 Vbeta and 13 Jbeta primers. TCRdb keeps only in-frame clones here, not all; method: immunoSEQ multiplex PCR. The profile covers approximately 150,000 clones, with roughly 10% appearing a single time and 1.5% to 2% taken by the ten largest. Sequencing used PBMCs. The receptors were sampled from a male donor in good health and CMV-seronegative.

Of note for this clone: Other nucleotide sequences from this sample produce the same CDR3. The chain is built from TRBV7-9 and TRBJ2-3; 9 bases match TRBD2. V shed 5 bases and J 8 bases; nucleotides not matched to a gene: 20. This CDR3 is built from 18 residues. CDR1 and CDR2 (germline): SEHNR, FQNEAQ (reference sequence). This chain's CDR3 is CASSRERGLAGGRRTQYF. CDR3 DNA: TGTGCCAGCAGCCGAGAGAGGGGCCTGGCGGGAGGGAGGCGTACGCAGTATTTT. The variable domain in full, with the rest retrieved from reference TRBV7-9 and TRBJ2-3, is DTGVSQNPRHKITKRGQNVTFRCDPISEHNRLYWYRQTLGQGPEFLTYFQNEAQLEKSRLLSDRFSAERPKGSFSTLEIQRTEQGDSAMYLCASSRERGLAGGRRTQYFGPGTRLTVL.

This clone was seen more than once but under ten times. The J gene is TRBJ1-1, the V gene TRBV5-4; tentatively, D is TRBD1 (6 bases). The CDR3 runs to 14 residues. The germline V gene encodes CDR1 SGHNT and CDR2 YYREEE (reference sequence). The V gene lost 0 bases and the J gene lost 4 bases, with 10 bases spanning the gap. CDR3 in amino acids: CASSLEQGGTEAFF. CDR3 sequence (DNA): TGTGCCAGCAGCTTGGAACAGGGCGGCACTGAAGCTTTCTTT. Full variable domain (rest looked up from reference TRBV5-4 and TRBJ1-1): ETGVTQSPTHLIKTRGQQVTLRCSSQSGHNTVSWYQQALGQGPQFIFQYYREEENGRGNFPPRFSGLQFPNYSSELNVNALELDDSALYLCASSLEQGGTEAFFGQGTRLTVV.

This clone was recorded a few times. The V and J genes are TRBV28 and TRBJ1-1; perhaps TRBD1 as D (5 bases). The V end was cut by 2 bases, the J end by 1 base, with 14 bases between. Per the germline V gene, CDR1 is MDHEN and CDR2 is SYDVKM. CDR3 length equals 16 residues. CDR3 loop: CASSLTVFQGNTEAFF. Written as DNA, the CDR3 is TGTGCCAGCAGTTTAACCGTATTTCAGGGGAACACTGAAGCTTTCTTT. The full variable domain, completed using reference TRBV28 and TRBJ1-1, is DVKVTQSSRYLVKRTGEKVFLECVQDMDHENMFWYRQDPGLGLRLIYFSYDVKMKEKGDIPEGYSVSREKKERFSLILESASTNQTSMYLCASSLTVFQGNTEAFFGQGTRLTVV.

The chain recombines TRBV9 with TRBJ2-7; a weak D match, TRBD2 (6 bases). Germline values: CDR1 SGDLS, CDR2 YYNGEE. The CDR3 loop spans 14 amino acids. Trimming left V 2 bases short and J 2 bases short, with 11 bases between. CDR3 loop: CASSVGTHAYEQYF. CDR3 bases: TGTGCCAGCAGCGTCGGGACTCATGCCTACGAGCAGTACTTC.

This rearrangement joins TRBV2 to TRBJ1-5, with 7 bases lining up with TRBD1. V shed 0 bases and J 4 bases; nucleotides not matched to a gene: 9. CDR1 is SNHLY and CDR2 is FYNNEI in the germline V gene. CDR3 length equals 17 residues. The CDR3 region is CASSEALVQGRNQPQHF. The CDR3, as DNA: TGTGCCAGCAGTGAAGCGCTGGTACAGGGGAGGAATCAGCCCCAGCATTTT.

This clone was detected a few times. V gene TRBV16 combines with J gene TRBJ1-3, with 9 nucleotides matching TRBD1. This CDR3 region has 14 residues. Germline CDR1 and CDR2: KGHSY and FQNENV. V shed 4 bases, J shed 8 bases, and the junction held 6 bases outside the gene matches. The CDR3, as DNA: TGTGCCAGCAGCCGGGACAGGGCAGGACACACCATATATTTT. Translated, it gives CASSRDRAGHTIYF.

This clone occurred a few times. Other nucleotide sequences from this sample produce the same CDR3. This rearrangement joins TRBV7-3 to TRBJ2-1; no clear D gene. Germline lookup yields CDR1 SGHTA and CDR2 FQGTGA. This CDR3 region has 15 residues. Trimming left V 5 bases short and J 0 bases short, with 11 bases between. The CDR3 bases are TGTGCCAGCAGCGCCATGGGCGCCTCCTACAATGAGCAGTTCTTC. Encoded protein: CASSAMGASYNEQFF.

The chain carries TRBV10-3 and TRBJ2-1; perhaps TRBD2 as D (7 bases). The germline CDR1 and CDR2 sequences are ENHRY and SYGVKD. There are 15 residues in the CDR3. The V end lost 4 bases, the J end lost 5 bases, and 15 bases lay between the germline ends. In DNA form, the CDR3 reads TGTGCCATCAGTGTAGGGGGGGGGATCAACAATGAGCAGTTCTTC. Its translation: CAISVGGGINNEQFF.

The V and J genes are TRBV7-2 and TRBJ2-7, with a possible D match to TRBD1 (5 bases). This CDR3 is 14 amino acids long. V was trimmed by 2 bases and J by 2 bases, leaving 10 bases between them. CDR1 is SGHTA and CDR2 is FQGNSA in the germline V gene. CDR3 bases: TGTGCCAGCAGCTTAAAGGGGTCTACCTACGAGCAGTACTTC. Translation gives CASSLKGSTYEQYF.

CDR3 sequence: CASRPGTDLNYGYTF. The CDR3 region has the DNA TGTGCCAGCAGGCCGGGGACAGACCTTAACTATGGCTACACCTTC. The rearrangement joins TRBV5-4 to TRBJ1-2; 7 nucleotides align to TRBD1. J lost 1 base, V lost 5 bases, and 8 bases had no gene match. This CDR3 comprises 15 residues. The germline CDR1 and CDR2 sequences are SGHNT and YYREEE (reference sequence).

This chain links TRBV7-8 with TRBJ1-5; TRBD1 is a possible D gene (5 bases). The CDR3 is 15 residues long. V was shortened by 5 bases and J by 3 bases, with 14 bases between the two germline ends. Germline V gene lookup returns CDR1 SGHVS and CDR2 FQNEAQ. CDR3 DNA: TGTGCCAGCAGCCCTCTCAGGGTTGTCAATCAGCCCCAGCATTTT. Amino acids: CASSPLRVVNQPQHF.

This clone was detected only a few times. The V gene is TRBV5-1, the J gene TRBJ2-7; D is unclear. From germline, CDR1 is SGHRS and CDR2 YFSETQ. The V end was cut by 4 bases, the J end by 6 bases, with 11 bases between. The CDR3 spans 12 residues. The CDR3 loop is CASSPIFGEQYF. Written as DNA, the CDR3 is TGCGCCAGCAGCCCAATCTTCGGCGAGCAGTACTTC.

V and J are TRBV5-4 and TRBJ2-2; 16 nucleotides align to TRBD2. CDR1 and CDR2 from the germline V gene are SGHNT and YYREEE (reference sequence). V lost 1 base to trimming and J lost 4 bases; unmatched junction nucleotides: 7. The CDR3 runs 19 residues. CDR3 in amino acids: CASSLHIGTSGGVTGELFF. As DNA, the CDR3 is TGTGCCAGCAGCTTGCACATCGGGACTAGCGGGGGGGTCACCGGGGAGCTGTTTTTT.

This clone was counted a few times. CDR3 in DNA: TGTGCCAGCAGTTTAGCGGGAGACTTTACTGAGCAGTTCTTC. As protein: CASSLAGDFTEQFF. The V and J genes are TRBV27 and TRBJ2-1, with 7 bases that match TRBD2. The CDR3 covers 14 residues. Looked up from germline, CDR1 is MNHEY and CDR2 is SMNVEV (reference sequence). V shed 2 bases, J shed 9 bases, and the junction held 7 bases outside the gene matches.